This T cell receptor beta chain was recovered during a study of T cell repertoires in cytomegalovirus infection. Study summary: CMV epitopes used comprised recently identified HLA-C-restricted ones and well-studied HLA-B-restricted ones. From public TCR beta signatures came an indication of both CMV infection and matching HLA type.

In this sample, this clonotype turned up a few times. Its matching antigen is unknown. TCRdb analysed the reads with MiXCR anew, one entry per CDR3 protein. The table has 70,000 to 85,000 distinct CDR3 sequences, roughly 39% seen once; the top ten hold 90% to 95%. The length of the CDR3 is 16 residues. Trimming stripped 1 base from V and 0 bases from J, with 7 bases between. Germline V gene lookup returns CDR1 MGHRA and CDR2 YSYEKL. Study-wide results and caveats: Carriers of CMV and the relevant HLA type were discriminated by public TCR beta frequency. Within the response measured ex vivo, HLA-C-restricted CMV-specific TCR beta clonotypes were dominant.

Sample: CD8+ T cells from cultured PBMCs, taken from culture after CMV antigen stimulation. The V call is TRBV4-1, the J call TRBJ1-6; D gene ambiguous. This clonotype was obtained from a human donor in good health (CMV status not recorded). Some clones in this sample may be carry-over from other donors' samples. This chain's CDR3 is CASSQAPSSYNSPLHF. The DNA of the CDR3 is TGCGCCAGCAGCCAAGCACCCAGCTCCTATAATTCACCCCTCCACTTT.